Listed here is a single TCR beta chain. It has no known antigen specificity. Per-base qualities were not stored, and no clone one base away is much larger. The data were taken from a study of shared clonotypes between healthy human individuals (TCRdb year 2020). Background on the whole study: The cohort comprised a couple of women and a few men aged 18 to 49 years. Each donor's leukapheresis produced roughly between roughly 0.94 and 9.5 billion PBMCs. To estimate repertoire size and how much clonotypes are shared between individuals, the study performed deep sequencing of blood TCR repertoires from roughly five healthy adults. To increase sequencing depth and limit assay-specific biases, TCR repertoire library preparation and sequencing were carried out by different laboratories using diverse techniques.

Trimming leaves V shorter by 3 bases and J shorter by 6 bases, with the junction holding 8 bases beyond the gene matches. Sequences GTSNPN (CDR1) and SVGIG (CDR2) are obtained from the germline V gene (reference sequence). Reading from cysteine to phenylalanine, the CDR3 counts 15 amino acids. Only CDR3 DNA remains: 45 bases, in frame from the first base. Broad study findings and their caveats: Only blood was sampled, and tissue TCR repertoires likely differ from those in blood. Pairwise subsampling led to the expectation that sequencing depth would affect the degree of clonotype sharing among donors. Because the study included a small number of donors, the genetic and exposure-history diversity represented was limited.

The donors were healthy, HIV-negative adults who had no recently reported acute infections or vaccinations. Every donor was a Caucasian adult living in Nashville, Tennessee, USA. For unsorted samples, 75 million to 90 million PBMCs were counted, and genomic DNA was extracted using the QIAamp DNA Blood Mini kit. After blood collection by leukapheresis, PBMCs were isolated using Ficoll-Histopaque density gradient centrifugation and then cryopreserved in the vapor phase of liquid nitrogen. Using the deep immunoSEQ assay, TCR CDR3 regions were amplified from genomic DNA by multiplex PCR. Extracted genomic DNA from each cell subset was distributed evenly across all wells of several immunoSEQ 96-well plates, and each plate was treated as a replicate. For unsorted PBMC, approximately 0.3 ug genomic DNA, equal to 25,000 to 35,000 T cell genomes, was loaded into each replicate PCR. Ten immunoSEQ deep assay plates were used to sequence unsorted PBMC genomic DNA. Purified libraries were quantified with a Qubit 3.0 fluorometer, sized on a Bioanalyzer 2100, and re-quantified with the KAPA Library Quantification kit. Each immunoSEQ 96-well plate was sequenced on its own single-read 150-cycle Illumina NextSeq 550 flow cell. Concerning the study's data processing: Because the immunoSEQ output included only junctional sequences and no quality scores, the filtering could not be the same as the filtering used for full-length reads. Sequences were annotated with PyIR, a Python wrapper for IgBLAST v1.9, and V/J genes and CDR3 were assigned using IMGT germline references. Any read was removed if the V/J assignment was weak (E-value above 1e-6), the CDR3 was missing, or the read contained stop codons, out-of-frame junctions, or ambiguous translated residues. V3J clonotypes were defined as sequences sharing the same inferred V gene, J gene, and CDR3 amino acid sequence. To compute the percentage overlap between repertoires, the number of shared unique clonotypes was divided by the size of the smaller repertoire. Repertoire richness was assessed with RTK rarefaction, the Chao1 estimator, and Recon v2.1 estimates of unobserved clonotypes. In its TCRdb copy, this immuneACCESS table keeps in-frame sequences only and misses some clones. Where compared with another copy, unresolved V genes explain less than half of these, and the others have no known cause. V, J and clone size reflect that table, while D and trimming were determined from the DNA. The sample yields approximately 480,000 clones; 60% to 80% were counted once. Roughly an eighth of the sample lies in the top ten.

Recombination joined TRBV30 with TRBJ1-5, with 10 junctional bases fitting TRBD1. This TCR was sampled from a woman aged 40 to 50 in good health. Some clones in this sample may be carry-over from other donors' samples. Sequencing was performed on PBMCs. In nucleotide form, the sequence is TGTGCCTGGAGCCCGACAGGGGGCGCCGGTCAGCCCCAGCATTTT. This encodes CAWSPTGGAGQPQHF.